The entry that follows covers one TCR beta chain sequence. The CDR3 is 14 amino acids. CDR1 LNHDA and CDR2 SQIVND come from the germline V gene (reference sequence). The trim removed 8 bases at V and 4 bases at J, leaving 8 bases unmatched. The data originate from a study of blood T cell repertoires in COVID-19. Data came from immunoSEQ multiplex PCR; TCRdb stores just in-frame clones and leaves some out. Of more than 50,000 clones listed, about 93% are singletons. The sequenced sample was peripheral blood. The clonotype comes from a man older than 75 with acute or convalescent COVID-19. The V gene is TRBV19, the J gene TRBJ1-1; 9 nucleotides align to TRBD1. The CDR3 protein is CASGETGGPTEAFF. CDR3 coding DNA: TGTGCCAGTGGGGAGACAGGGGGGCCCACTGAAGCTTTCTTT.